This T cell receptor (beta chain) was sequenced for a study of T-cell reconstitution after alpha-beta-depleted transplantation in children. A word on this clonotype: Mismatch with germline at one junction end may stem from a read error.

As it was prepared, the TCRbeta library received unique molecular identifiers. TCRdb analysed the PCR reads with MiXCR anew, one entry per CDR3 protein. This table has some 200,000 distinct CDR3 sequences, 7.5% to 9.5% appearing once. Source: PBMCs, mostly from graft donor cells, taken 360 days after TCRalphabeta/CD19-depleted stem cell transplant. The clonotype comes from a male patient aged 2-10 years who had a stem cell transplant for acute myeloid leukemia, so the T cells may come from the graft donor.

DNA of the CDR3: TGCAGTTCTAGCGTAATACTAGCGGGAGGGCGGCCAGATACGCAGTATTTT. Its translation is CSSSVILAGGRPDTQYF. This chain links TRBV20-1 with TRBJ2-3; TRBD2 agrees at 13 bases. The CDR3 contains 17 residues. Germline V gene data show CDR1 as DFQATT and CDR2 as SNEGSKA (reference sequence).